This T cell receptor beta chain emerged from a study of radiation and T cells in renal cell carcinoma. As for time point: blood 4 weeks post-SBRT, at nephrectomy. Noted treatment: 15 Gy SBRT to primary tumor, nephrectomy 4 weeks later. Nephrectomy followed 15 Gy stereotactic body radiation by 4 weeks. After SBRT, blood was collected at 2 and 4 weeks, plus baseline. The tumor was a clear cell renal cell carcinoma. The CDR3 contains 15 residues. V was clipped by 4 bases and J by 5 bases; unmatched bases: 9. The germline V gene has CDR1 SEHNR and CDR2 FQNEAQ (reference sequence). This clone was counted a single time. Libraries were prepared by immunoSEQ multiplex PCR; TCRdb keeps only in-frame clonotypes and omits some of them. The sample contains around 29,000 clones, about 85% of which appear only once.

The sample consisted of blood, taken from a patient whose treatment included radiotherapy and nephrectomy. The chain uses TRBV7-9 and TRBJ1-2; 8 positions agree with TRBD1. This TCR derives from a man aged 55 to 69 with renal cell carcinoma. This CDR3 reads CASSWGQETGYGYTF. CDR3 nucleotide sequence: TGTGCCAGCAGCTGGGGACAGGAGACAGGGTATGGCTACACCTTC.